This T cell receptor beta chain was captured in a study of identical twins. This clonotype was counted many times. CDR1 is SEHNR and CDR2 is FQNEAQ in the germline V gene (reference sequence). CDR3 length: 14 residues. After removal of 6 bases from V and 10 bases from J, the junction contained 8 bases not matched to a gene. TCRdb recomputed calls from the 5' RACE reads with MiXCR, one row per CDR3 protein. The sample includes over 600,000 distinct CDR3 sequences, approximately 21% of them seen just once. These same data were also listed under a study on T cells expressing NK-cell markers. From that report: Where a handful of donors were concerned, these clonotypes also led the CD3+CD56-NKG2C+ fraction.

The sample was PBMCs. The clonotype originates from a woman aged 18-29 years in good health. This chain joins TRBV7-9 and TRBJ2-1, with 11 bases that match TRBD2. The CDR3 coding sequence is TGTGCCAGCAGGCCCAGACTAGCGGGATGGGAGCAGTTCTTC. Protein product: CASRPRLAGWEQFF.